These 3 T cell receptor beta chains share one sample of origin, sequenced in a study of beta chain features in type 1 diabetes. Expressed TCRB transcripts were sequenced because the isolated RNA had all been reverse transcribed beforehand. TCRdb keeps only in-frame clones here, not all; method: immunoSEQ multiplex PCR. The sample lists over 120,000 clones, about 10% occurring once. The source material was naive CD4+ T cells from blood. Receptors were obtained from a man between 18 and 29 years old in good health.

J is TRBJ1-5 and V is TRBV6-1, with 8 nucleotides matching TRBD1. The CDR3 totals 15 residues. The germline V gene has CDR1 MNHNS and CDR2 SASEGT. V shed 4 bases, J shed 3 bases, and the junction held 5 bases outside the gene matches. The CDR3 reads CASSGQGASNQPQHF. The CDR3 DNA reads as TGTGCCAGCAGTGGTCAGGGGGCTTCCAATCAGCCCCAGCATTTT.

The chain uses TRBV5-1 and TRBJ1-1; TRBD1 matches at 7 bases. The V and J ends lost 4 bases and 0 bases, in that order; junction bases with no gene match: 3. CDR1 and CDR2 from the germline V gene are SGHRS and YFSETQ. The CDR3 length is 14 residues. CDR3 in amino acids: CASSEDRMNTEAFF. In DNA, the CDR3 is TGCGCCAGCAGCGAGGACAGGATGAACACTGAAGCTTTCTTT.

This clone came up a few times. V is TRBV5-1 and J is TRBJ2-1; tentatively, D is TRBD2 (7 bases). Germline V gene data show CDR1 as SGHRS and CDR2 as YFSETQ. Trimming pared 0 bases from V and 0 bases from J, leaving 13 bases between. The CDR3 totals 17 residues. CDR3 DNA sequence: TGCGCCAGCAGCTTGGTTGGCGGGGGCGGCTCCTACAATGAGCAGTTCTTC. Amino acid sequence: CASSLVGGGGSYNEQFF.